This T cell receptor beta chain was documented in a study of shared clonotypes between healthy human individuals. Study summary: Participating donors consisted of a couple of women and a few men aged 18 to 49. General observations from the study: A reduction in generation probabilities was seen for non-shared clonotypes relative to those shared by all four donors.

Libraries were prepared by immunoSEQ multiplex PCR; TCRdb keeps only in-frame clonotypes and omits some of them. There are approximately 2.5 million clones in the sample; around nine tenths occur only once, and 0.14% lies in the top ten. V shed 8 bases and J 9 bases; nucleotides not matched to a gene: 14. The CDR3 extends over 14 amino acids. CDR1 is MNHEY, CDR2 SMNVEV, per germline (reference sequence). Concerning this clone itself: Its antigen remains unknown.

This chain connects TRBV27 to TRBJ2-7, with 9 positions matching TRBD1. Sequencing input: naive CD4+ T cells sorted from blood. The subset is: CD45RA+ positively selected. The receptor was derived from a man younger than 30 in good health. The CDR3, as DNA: TGTGCCAGCGGAAGGACAGGGGAAGGGGTCCGGCAGTACTTC. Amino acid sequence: CASGRTGEGVRQYF.